The rows below give T cell receptor beta chains drawn from one sample of a study of monozygotic twins with inflammatory bowel disease. TCRdb re-called the 5' RACE reads and gives one entry per CDR3 protein, without DNA. The sample table includes approximately 330,000 distinct CDR3 sequences. Sequencing was done on a sample of blood. Receptors originate from a human donor with ulcerative colitis or Crohn's disease, or a healthy co-twin of an affected twin (not recorded which). CDR3s include the opening cysteine and the closing phenylalanine or tryptophan.

j_call	v_call	cdr3_aa
TRBJ2-1	TRBV20-1	CSATRVSGGFGNEQFF
TRBJ1-6	TRBV6-1	CASRPRAEYNSPLHF
TRBJ2-3	TRBV9	CASSGPSAPDTQYF
TRBJ2-3	TRBV4-3	CASSQDLRYSDTQYF
TRBJ1-1	TRBV5-1	CASGFGTPNTEAFF
TRBJ2-5	TRBV5-5	CASSPGTGGLAQYF
TRBJ2-3	TRBV5-1	CASLGGDTQYF
TRBJ1-5	TRBV12-3/TRBV12-4	CASSLGAPPQHF
TRBJ1-1	TRBV30	CAWGTSNTEAFF
TRBJ1-4	TRBV6-5	CASSYTAGRLSQIPWRLFF
TRBJ1-6	TRBV20-1	CSTSTGNSPLHF
TRBJ2-7	TRBV18	CASSPAGGRASYEQYF
TRBJ2-5	TRBV5-1	CASSFQGQDNWETQYF
TRBJ2-1	TRBV28	CAGSPGNEQFF
TRBJ2-6	TRBV20-1	CSASSMGPSSGANVLTF
TRBJ1-1	TRBV14	CASSPTRKPTEAFF
TRBJ2-7	TRBV6-1	CASRDVRFEQYF
TRBJ2-5	TRBV2	CASKRRLAGGETQYF
TRBJ1-2	TRBV29-1	CSVEGRGWYGYTF
TRBJ2-2	TRBV15	CATSRYDRNTGELFF
TRBJ1-5	TRBV19	CASSISGDQPQHF
TRBJ1-1	TRBV25-1	CASRSRQEWDTEAFF
TRBJ1-2	TRBV29-1	CSVEQAGEYGYTF
TRBJ2-3	TRBV5-1	CASSLGDRDTDTQYF
TRBJ1-6	TRBV20-1	CSALTDYNSPLHF
TRBJ2-2	TRBV7-8	CASSFLLLGWEAGELFF
TRBJ1-2	TRBV20-1	CSARPFYGYTF
TRBJ2-1	TRBV28	CASSIRQGTYNEQFF
TRBJ1-6	TRBV5-1	CASSLQGFNSPLNF
TRBJ1-4	TRBV18	CASSPNRNNEKLFF
TRBJ1-3	TRBV2	CASRDGTLGNTIYF
TRBJ2-1	TRBV28	CASSFLGLAGGSSYNEQFF
TRBJ1-5	TRBV28	CASTTPNFQPQHF
TRBJ1-4	TRBV7-2	CASSPSGTGAEKLFF
TRBJ2-1	TRBV5-1	CASSLGAGLGNEQFF
TRBJ1-5	TRBV7-9	CASSLAESPNQPQHF
TRBJ2-5	TRBV7-2	CASSLERGYLQETQYF
TRBJ2-3	TRBV5-4	CASRPWLEATDTQYF
TRBJ2-3	TRBV7-2	CASSSTNPDTQYF
TRBJ1-1	TRBV12-3/TRBV12-4	CASSLGPGRNTEAFF
TRBJ2-7	TRBV9	CASSPDSLPYEQYF
TRBJ2-1	TRBV29-1	CSVEVHGQIGPQSSYNEQFF